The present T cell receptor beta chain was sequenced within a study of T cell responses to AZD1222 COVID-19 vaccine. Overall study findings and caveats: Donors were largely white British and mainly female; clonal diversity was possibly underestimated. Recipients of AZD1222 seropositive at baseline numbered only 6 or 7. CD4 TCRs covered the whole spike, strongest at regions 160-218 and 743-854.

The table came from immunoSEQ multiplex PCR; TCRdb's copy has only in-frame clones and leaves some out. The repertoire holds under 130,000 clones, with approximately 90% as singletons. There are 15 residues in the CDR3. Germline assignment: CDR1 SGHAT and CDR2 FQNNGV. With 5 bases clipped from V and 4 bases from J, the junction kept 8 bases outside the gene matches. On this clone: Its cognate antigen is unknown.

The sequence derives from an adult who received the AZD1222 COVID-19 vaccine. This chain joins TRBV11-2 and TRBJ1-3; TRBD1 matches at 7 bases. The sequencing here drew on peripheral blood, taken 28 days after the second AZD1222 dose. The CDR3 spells CASSPQGDLGNTIYF. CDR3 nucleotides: TGTGCCAGCAGCCCGCAGGGGGACCTAGGAAACACCATATATTTT.